These 19 T cell receptor beta chains came from one sample sequenced in a study of radiotherapy plus CTLA-4 blockade in lung cancer. Sequenced by immunoSEQ multiplex PCR; TCRdb stores in-frame clones only, minus some. The table has 30,000 to 45,000 clones, 72% seen once. The material was peripheral blood, obtained from a patient treated with radiotherapy plus ipilimumab. The receptors here all came from a human donor with non-small cell lung cancer who had stable disease on radiotherapy plus ipilimumab.

The rearrangement uses TRBV30 and TRBJ1-5; 8 nucleotides line up with TRBD1. Trimming took 0 bases from V and 2 from J; bases not matched to a gene: 3. Per the germline V gene, CDR1 is GTSNPN and CDR2 is SVGIG (reference sequence). This CDR3 region has 15 residues. The CDR3 loop reads CAWSVQQGGNQPQHF. For the CDR3, the DNA is TGTGCCTGGAGTGTACAACAGGGGGGCAATCAGCCCCAGCATTTT.

The V and J genes are TRBV7-9 and TRBJ2-3; 9 bases line up with TRBD1. This CDR3 is 14 amino acids long. The germline CDR1 and CDR2 sequences are SEHNR and FQNEAQ (reference sequence). V was pared by 3 bases and J by 5 bases, with 3 bases of the junction left unmatched. The CDR3 nucleotides are TGTGCCAGCAGCTTTGGGACAGGGAGAGATACGCAGTATTTT. Its translation is CASSFGTGRDTQYF.

CDR3 loop: CASSLIDRGRYEQYF. The CDR3 DNA follows: TGTGCCAGCAGCTTAATTGACAGGGGTCGGTACGAGCAGTACTTC. V and J are TRBV7-9 and TRBJ2-7; 8 bases match TRBD1. Germline loops: CDR1 SEHNR, CDR2 FQNEAQ (reference sequence). CDR3 length: 15 amino acids. V lost 2 bases and J lost 4; bases outside the gene matches: 7.

The chain employs TRBV10-1 and TRBJ1-1; D gene unclear. The germline CDR1 and CDR2 sequences are WNHNN and SYGVQD (reference sequence). Trimming stripped 1 base from V and 1 base from J, with 10 bases between. The CDR3 covers 15 residues. CDR3 residues: CASSEFGRENTEAFF. The CDR3 DNA is TGCGCCAGCAGTGAGTTTGGGCGGGAGAACACTGAAGCTTTCTTT.

J is TRBJ2-7 and V is TRBV7-8; D gene uncertain. The CDR3 runs to 14 residues. V dropped 5 bases and J dropped 4 bases, with 15 bases sitting between them. The germline gives CDR1 SGHVS, CDR2 FQNEAQ. The CDR3 sequence: CASSHLDILYEQYF. CDR3 DNA: TGTGCCAGCAGCCACTTAGACATCCTGTACGAGCAGTACTTC.

This clone has a handful of counts. The genes are TRBV29-1 and TRBJ1-1, with D uncertain. Germline loops: CDR1 SQVTM, CDR2 ANQGSEA. The CDR3 loop spans 13 amino acids. V lost 2 bases and J lost 3, with 10 bases in between. The CDR3 DNA is TGCAGCGTTGAAAATAATCGTTACACTGAAGCTTTCTTT. It encodes CSVENNRYTEAFF.

The chain links TRBV7-9 to TRBJ1-6, with D perhaps matching TRBD1 (5 bases). V dropped 1 base and J dropped 9 bases, with 16 bases sitting between them. CDR1 SEHNR and CDR2 FQNEAQ come from the germline V gene (reference sequence). CDR3 length: 16 amino acids. CDR3 DNA: TGTGCCAGCAGCTTAGTAACAGGCCCTTCCGGTTCACCCCTCCACTTT. Amino acids: CASSLVTGPSGSPLHF.

The chain recombines TRBV5-5 with TRBJ2-5; the match to TRBD1 covers 9 bases. J lost 3 bases, V lost 1 base, and 1 base had no gene match. Germline CDR1 and CDR2: SGHKS and YYEKEE (reference sequence). This CDR3 has 14 residues. CDR3 bases: TGTGCCAGCAGCTTGCGGACAGGGGAAGAGACCCAGTACTTC. This gives the protein CASSLRTGEETQYF.

The rearrangement joins TRBV5-5 to TRBJ1-1; D may be TRBD1 (5 bases). Germline V gene lookup returns CDR1 SGHKS and CDR2 YYEKEE (reference sequence). This CDR3 contains 13 residues. With 1 base removed from V and 1 base from J, the gap between germline ends came to 5 bases. CDR3 loop: CASSLQGNTEAFF. The CDR3 DNA reads TGTGCCAGCAGCTTGCAGGGGAACACTGAAGCTTTCTTT.

This sequence joins TRBV7-8 and TRBJ1-5; TRBD1 might be the D (5 bases). Germline CDR1 is SGHVS and CDR2 is FQNEAQ. V shed 8 bases and J shed 5 bases, with 16 bases lying between them. The length of the CDR3 is 14 residues. CDR3 residues: CASDLGGGYQPQHF. CDR3 DNA sequence: TGTGCCAGCGATCTTGGGGGAGGCTATCAGCCCCAGCATTTT.

V usage is TRBV9 and J usage is TRBJ1-3; no clear D. Germline CDR1 SGDLS, CDR2 YYNGEE. The CDR3 loop spans 14 amino acids. The germline V and J ends were trimmed by 4 bases and 2 bases, with 10 bases remaining between them. CDR3 amino acids: CASSLLQAGNTIYF. The CDR3 coding sequence is TGTGCCAGCAGCCTCCTCCAGGCTGGAAACACCATATATTTT.

V usage is TRBV25-1 and J usage is TRBJ2-5, with D possibly TRBD2 on 5 matching bases. The CDR3 totals 15 residues. Germline V CDR1 and CDR2: MGHDK, SYGVNS. V was shortened by 1 base and J by 5 bases, with 14 bases between the two germline ends. CDR3 sequence reads: CASSESRFTRETQYF. The CDR3 DNA reads TGTGCCAGCAGTGAATCGCGTTTTACTAGGGAGACCCAGTACTTC.

The rearrangement uses TRBV6-6 and TRBJ1-5, with D unclear. Germline V CDR1 and CDR2: MNHNY, SVGAGI (reference sequence). Trimming took 7 bases from V and 1 from J, leaving 11 bases between them. CDR3 length: 14 amino acids. The CDR3 DNA reads as TGTGCCAGCACCCCACCCGGGAGCAATCAGCCCCAGCATTTT. Translation gives CASTPPGSNQPQHF.

This clone has only a few counts. The V and J genes are TRBV5-4 and TRBJ1-1; TRBD1 aligns across 8 bases. There are 17 residues in the CDR3. Trimming cost V 2 bases and J 1 base; bases outside gene matches: 10. CDR1 and CDR2 (germline): SGHNT, YYREEE (reference sequence). In nucleotides, the CDR3 is TGTGCCAGCAGCTTCGGACAGGGTGAGACGGGGAACACTGAAGCTTTCTTT. Amino acid sequence: CASSFGQGETGNTEAFF.

The chain combines TRBV5-1 with TRBJ2-1, with D perhaps TRBD1 (5 bases). This CDR3 region has 14 residues. The germline CDR1 and CDR2 sequences are SGHRS and YFSETQ. The V and J ends lost 4 bases and 10 bases respectively, with 18 bases between them. CDR3 in amino acids: CASSPRQPGTEQFF. CDR3 nucleotides: TGCGCCAGCAGCCCCCGACAGCCAGGTACGGAGCAGTTCTTC.

The rearrangement links TRBV2 to TRBJ2-7, with D possibly being TRBD1 (5 bases). Germline V CDR1 and CDR2: SNHLY, FYNNEI. The V gene lost 7 bases and the J gene lost 1 base, with 8 bases spanning the gap. CDR3 length: 12 amino acids. The CDR3 loop reads CASKGESYEQYF. The CDR3, as DNA: TGTGCCAGCAAAGGGGAATCCTACGAGCAGTACTTC.

The CDR3 reads CASSPSRGETQYF. In DNA form, the CDR3 reads TGTGCCAGCAGCCCCTCCCGAGGGGAGACCCAGTACTTC. The rearrangement links TRBV9 to TRBJ2-5, with D perhaps matching TRBD2 (5 bases). Trimming removed 4 bases at V and 5 bases at J, with 12 bases between. Germline lookup yields CDR1 SGDLS and CDR2 YYNGEE. The CDR3 has 13 residues.

This chain links TRBV13 with TRBJ1-2; no clear D gene. Germline V gene sequence: CDR1 PRHDT, CDR2 FYEKMQ (reference sequence). The ends were cut back, 5 bases at V and 5 bases at J, with 21 bases in the middle. The CDR3 contains 16 residues. CDR3: CASSTDQTKRLYGYTF. In nucleotides, the CDR3 is TGTGCCAGCAGCACCGACCAGACCAAGAGGCTGTATGGCTACACCTTC.

Only one count was recorded for this clone. This chain links TRBV30 with TRBJ2-3, with D perhaps matching TRBD2 (7 bases). CDR1 is GTSNPN and CDR2 is SVGIG in the germline V gene (reference sequence). The V end lost 4 bases, the J end lost 4 bases, and 15 bases lay between the germline ends. The CDR3 extends over 14 amino acids. CDR3 region: CAWNRGASSDTQYF. CDR3 sequence (DNA): TGTGCCTGGAACCGGGGGGCGTCGTCAGATACGCAGTATTTT.